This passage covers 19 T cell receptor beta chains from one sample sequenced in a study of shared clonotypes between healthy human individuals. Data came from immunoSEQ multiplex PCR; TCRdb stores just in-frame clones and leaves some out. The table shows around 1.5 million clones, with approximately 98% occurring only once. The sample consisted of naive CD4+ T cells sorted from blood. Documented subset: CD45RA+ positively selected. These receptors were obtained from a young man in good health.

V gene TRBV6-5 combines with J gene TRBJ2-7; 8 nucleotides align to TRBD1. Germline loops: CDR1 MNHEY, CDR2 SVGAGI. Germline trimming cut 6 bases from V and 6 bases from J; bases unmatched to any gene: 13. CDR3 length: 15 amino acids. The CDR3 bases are TGTGCCAGCAGATCCAGACAGGGGAAGAGCTCCGAGCAGTACTTC. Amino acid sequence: CASRSRQGKSSEQYF.

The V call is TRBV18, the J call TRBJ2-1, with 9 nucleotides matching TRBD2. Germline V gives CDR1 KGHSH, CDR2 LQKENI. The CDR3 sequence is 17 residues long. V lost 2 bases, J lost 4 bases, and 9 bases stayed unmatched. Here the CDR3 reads CASSPSGSGRLYNEQFF. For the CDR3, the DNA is TGTGCCAGCTCACCATCTGGTAGCGGGAGACTGTACAATGAGCAGTTCTTC.

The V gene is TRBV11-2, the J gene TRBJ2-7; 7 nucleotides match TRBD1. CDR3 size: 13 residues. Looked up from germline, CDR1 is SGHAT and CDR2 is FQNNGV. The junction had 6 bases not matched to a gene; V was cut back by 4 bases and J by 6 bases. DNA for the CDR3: TGTGCCAGCAGCTCCACAGGGGTAGGCGAGCAGTACTTC. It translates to CASSSTGVGEQYF.

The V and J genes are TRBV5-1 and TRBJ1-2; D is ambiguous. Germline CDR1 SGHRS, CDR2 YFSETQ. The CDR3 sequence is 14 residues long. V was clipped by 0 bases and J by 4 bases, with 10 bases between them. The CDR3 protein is CASSLETVPYGYTF. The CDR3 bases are TGCGCCAGCAGCTTGGAAACAGTCCCCTATGGCTACACCTTC.

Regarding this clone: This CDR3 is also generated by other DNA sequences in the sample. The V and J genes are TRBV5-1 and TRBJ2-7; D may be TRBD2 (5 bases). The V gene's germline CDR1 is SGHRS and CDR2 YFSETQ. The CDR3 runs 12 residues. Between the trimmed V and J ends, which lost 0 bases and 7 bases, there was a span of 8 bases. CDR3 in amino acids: CASSLGGREQYF. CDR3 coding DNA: TGCGCCAGCAGCTTGGGCGGGCGGGAGCAGTACTTC.

The chain's CDR3 is CASTTSGSDEQYF. The DNA for the CDR3 is TGTGCCAGCACGACTAGCGGGAGTGACGAGCAGTACTTC. V usage is TRBV6-1 and J usage is TRBJ2-7; 12 bases are shared with TRBD2. Germline assignment: CDR1 MNHNS and CDR2 SASEGT. The CDR3 length is 13 residues. V shed 7 bases and J 5 bases; nucleotides not matched to a gene: 3.

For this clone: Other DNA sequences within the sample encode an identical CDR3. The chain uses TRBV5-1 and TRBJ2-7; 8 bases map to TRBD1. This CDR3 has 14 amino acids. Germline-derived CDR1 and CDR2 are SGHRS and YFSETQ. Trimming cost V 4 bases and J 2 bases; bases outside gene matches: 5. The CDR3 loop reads CASSPGTGAYEQYF. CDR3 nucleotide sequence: TGCGCCAGCAGCCCCGGGACAGGCGCCTACGAGCAGTACTTC.

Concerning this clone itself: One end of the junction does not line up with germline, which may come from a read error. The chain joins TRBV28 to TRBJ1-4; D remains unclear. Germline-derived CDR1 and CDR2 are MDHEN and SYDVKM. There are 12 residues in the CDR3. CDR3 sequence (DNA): TGTGCCAGCAACCCTTTGGGAGAAAAGCTGTTTTTT. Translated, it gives CASNPLGEKLFF. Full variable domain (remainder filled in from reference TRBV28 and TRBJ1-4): DVKVTQSSRYLVKRTGEKVFLECVQDMDHENMFWYRQDPGLGLRLIYFSYDVKMKEKGDIPEGYSVSREKKERFSLILESASTNQTSMYLCASNPLGEKLFFGSGTQLSVL.

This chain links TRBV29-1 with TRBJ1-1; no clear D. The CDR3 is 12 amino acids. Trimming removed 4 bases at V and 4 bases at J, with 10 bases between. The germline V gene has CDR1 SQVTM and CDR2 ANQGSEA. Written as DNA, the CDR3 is TGCAGCGTTGCCCGGGGAGGCACTGAAGCTTTCTTT. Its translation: CSVARGGTEAFF.

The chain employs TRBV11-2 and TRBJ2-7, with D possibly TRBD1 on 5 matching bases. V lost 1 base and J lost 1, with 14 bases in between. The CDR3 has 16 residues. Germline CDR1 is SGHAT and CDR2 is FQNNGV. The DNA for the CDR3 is TGTGCCAGCAGCTTAGTCGATGTGGGGCTTTCCTACGAGCAGTACTTC. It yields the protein CASSLVDVGLSYEQYF.

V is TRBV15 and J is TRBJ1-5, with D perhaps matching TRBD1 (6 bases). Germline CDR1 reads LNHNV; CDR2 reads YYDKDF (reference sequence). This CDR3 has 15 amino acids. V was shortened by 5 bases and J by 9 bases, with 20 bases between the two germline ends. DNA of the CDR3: TGTGCCACCAGCTTAGGACAGAACGTAAAGGGGCCCCAGCATTTT. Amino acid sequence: CATSLGQNVKGPQHF. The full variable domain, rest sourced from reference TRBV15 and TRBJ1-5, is DAMVIQNPRYQVTQFGKPVTLSCSQTLNHNVMYWYQQKSSQAPKLLFHYYDKDFNNEADTPDNFQSRRPNTSFCFLDIRSPGLGDTAMYLCATSLGQNVKGPQHFGDGTRLSIL.

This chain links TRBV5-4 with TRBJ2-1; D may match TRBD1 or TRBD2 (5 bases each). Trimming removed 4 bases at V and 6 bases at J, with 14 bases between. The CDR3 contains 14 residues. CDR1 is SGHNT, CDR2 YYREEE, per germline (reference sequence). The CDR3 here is CASSRSGTLNEQFF. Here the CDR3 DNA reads TGTGCCAGCAGCAGATCCGGGACCCTCAATGAGCAGTTCTTC.

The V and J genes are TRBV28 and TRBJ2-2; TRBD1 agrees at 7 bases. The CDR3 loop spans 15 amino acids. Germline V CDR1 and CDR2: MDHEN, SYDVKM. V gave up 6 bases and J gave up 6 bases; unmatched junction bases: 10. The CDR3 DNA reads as TGTGCCAGCAGCCCCGGGACAGTAAGGGCCGGGGAGCTGTTTTTT. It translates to CASSPGTVRAGELFF.

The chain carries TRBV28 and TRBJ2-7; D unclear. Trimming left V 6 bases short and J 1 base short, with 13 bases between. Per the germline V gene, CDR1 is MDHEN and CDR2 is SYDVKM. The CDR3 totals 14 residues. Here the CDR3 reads CASSLPGFSYEQYF. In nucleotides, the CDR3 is TGTGCCAGCAGCCTGCCCGGATTTTCCTACGAGCAGTACTTC.

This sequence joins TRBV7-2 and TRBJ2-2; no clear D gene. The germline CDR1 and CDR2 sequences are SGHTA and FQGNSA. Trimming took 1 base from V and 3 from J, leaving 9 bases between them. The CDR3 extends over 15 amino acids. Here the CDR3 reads CASSLVAGDTGELFF. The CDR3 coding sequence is TGTGCCAGCAGCTTAGTAGCAGGAGACACCGGGGAGCTGTTTTTT.

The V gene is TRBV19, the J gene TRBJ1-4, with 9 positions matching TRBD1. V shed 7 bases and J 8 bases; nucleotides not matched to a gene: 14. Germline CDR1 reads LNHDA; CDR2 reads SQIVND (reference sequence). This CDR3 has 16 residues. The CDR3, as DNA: TGTGCCAGTAACCTTGCCCCGGGACAGGGTCTGGAAAAACTGTTTTTT. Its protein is CASNLAPGQGLEKLFF.

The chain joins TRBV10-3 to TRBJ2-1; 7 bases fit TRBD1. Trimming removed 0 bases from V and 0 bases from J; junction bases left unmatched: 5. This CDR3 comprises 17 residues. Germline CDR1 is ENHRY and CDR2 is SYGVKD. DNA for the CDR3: TGTGCCATCAGTGAGTCTAAGGACAGGTCCTCCTACAATGAGCAGTTCTTC. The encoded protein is CAISESKDRSSYNEQFF.

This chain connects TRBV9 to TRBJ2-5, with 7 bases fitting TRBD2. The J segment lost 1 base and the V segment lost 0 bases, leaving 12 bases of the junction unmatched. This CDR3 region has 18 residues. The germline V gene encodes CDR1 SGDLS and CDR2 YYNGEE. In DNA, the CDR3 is TGTGCCAGCAGCGTAGAAGGAGCGGGGCTCGGGACCCAAGAGACCCAGTACTTC. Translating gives CASSVEGAGLGTQETQYF.

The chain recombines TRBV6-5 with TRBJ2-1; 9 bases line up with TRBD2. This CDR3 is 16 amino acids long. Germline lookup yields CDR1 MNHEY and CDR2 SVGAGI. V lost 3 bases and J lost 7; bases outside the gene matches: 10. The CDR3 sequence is CASSYSGRASGNEQFF. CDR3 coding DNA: TGTGCCAGCAGTTATAGCGGGAGAGCCTCTGGGAATGAGCAGTTCTTC.